This T cell receptor (beta chain) was found in a study of identical twins. Study-wide findings and caveats: Within beta out-of-frame sequences, the excess sharing observed between twins was weaker. Out-of-frame alpha sequences common to twins exhibited a surplus of low generation probability.

The CDR3 is made up of 14 amino acids. The V end was cut by 8 bases, the J end by 12 bases, with 23 bases between. The germline V gene has CDR1 MNHEY and CDR2 SMNVEV (reference sequence). With respect to this clonotype: Its specificity is not known.

Carrying unique molecular identifiers, the cDNA also gained a universal primer site through template switching. MiXCR was run by TCRdb on the 5' RACE reads, yielding one entry per CDR3 protein. The sample carries about 690,000 distinct CDR3 sequences, around 6.1% recorded once. Sequencing was done on a sample of naive T cells sorted from blood. The V call is TRBV27, the J call TRBJ2-1; a weak D match, TRBD2 (6 bases). This clonotype was sampled from a man aged 18 to 30 in good health. CDR3 DNA: TGTGCCAGCTCACTCGGCGGGGCCCGGGTGGGGCAGTTCTTC. This codes for CASSLGGARVGQFF.